This passage covers 26 T cell receptor beta chains from one sample sequenced in a study of cytomegalovirus exposure and HLA in healthy donors. Data came from immunoSEQ multiplex PCR; TCRdb stores just in-frame clones and leaves some out. The table includes over 200,000 clones, nearly 90% detected once. Sequenced sample: PBMCs. Receptor source: a woman younger than 30 in good health and CMV-seronegative.

The chain recombines TRBV9 with TRBJ2-5, with 9 bases matching TRBD1. Germline-derived CDR1 and CDR2 are SGDLS and YYNGEE. The CDR3 sequence is 15 residues long. J lost 5 bases, V lost 3 bases, and 8 bases had no gene match. The CDR3 nucleotides read TGTGCCAGCAGCGCCCGCGGGACAGGGATGGAGACCCAGTACTTC. This gives the protein CASSARGTGMETQYF.

This clone was found once. This chain connects TRBV19 to TRBJ2-3, with TRBD2 identical over 13 bases. Trimming cost V 1 base and J 4 bases; bases outside gene matches: 2. The CDR3 is 16 amino acids. In germline, CDR1 is LNHDA, CDR2 SQIVND (reference sequence). The chain's CDR3 is CASSIVLAGGPDTQYF. The CDR3 nucleotides are TGTGCCAGTAGTATAGTACTAGCGGGGGGGCCAGATACGCAGTATTTT.

In this sample, this clone turned up a few times. The J gene is TRBJ1-2, the V gene TRBV28; D is possibly TRBD1 (6 bases). CDR1 and CDR2 (germline): MDHEN, SYDVKM. V lost 7 bases to trimming and J lost 2 bases, with 11 bases between them. This CDR3 is built from 13 residues. CDR3 amino acids: CASIGGANYGYTF. DNA of the CDR3: TGTGCCAGCATTGGGGGGGCCAACTATGGCTACACCTTC.

This clone appeared a single time. J is TRBJ2-7 and V is TRBV6-5; TRBD1 might be the D (6 bases). The germline V and J ends were trimmed by 0 bases and 5 bases, with 17 bases remaining between them. The CDR3 spans 16 residues. Per the germline V gene, CDR1 is MNHEY and CDR2 is SVGAGI. CDR3: CASSYSQGFIGNEQYF. The CDR3 nucleotides are TGTGCCAGCAGTTACTCACAGGGATTCATAGGTAACGAGCAGTACTTC.

The V call is TRBV7-9, the J call TRBJ2-5, with 10 bases lining up with TRBD1. The CDR3 covers 17 residues. J lost 6 bases, V lost 3 bases, and 13 bases had no gene match. Germline loops: CDR1 SEHNR, CDR2 FQNEAQ (reference sequence). CDR3 loop: CASSLEGDRGRTKTQYF. CDR3 coding DNA: TGTGCCAGCAGCTTGGAGGGAGACAGGGGGCGTACGAAGACCCAGTACTTC.

J is TRBJ2-3 and V is TRBV28, with D unresolved. V gave up 7 bases and J gave up 0 bases, with 5 bases separating them. The CDR3 extends over 12 amino acids. The germline V gene has CDR1 MDHEN and CDR2 SYDVKM. This CDR3 reads CASTTSTDTQYF. The CDR3 bases are TGTGCCAGCACTACTAGCACAGATACGCAGTATTTT. The entire variable domain, with the rest obtained from reference TRBV28 and TRBJ2-3, is as follows: DVKVTQSSRYLVKRTGEKVFLECVQDMDHENMFWYRQDPGLGLRLIYFSYDVKMKEKGDIPEGYSVSREKKERFSLILESASTNQTSMYLCASTTSTDTQYFGPGTRLTVL.

This CDR3 reads CASSLDPAEPSYEQYF. As DNA, the CDR3 is TGTGCCAGCAGCTTAGACCCAGCGGAGCCCTCCTACGAGCAGTACTTC. The chain combines TRBV11-2 with TRBJ2-7, with D possibly matching TRBD2 (5 bases). This CDR3 is built from 16 residues. Trimming took off 0 bases at V and 0 bases at J, with 12 bases between the two ends. Germline assignment: CDR1 SGHAT and CDR2 FQNNGV.

The chain employs TRBV7-8 and TRBJ2-1; weak D call: TRBD2 (5 bases). V lost 1 base, J lost 4 bases, and 14 bases lay in between. This CDR3 comprises 16 residues. Germline CDR1 SGHVS, CDR2 FQNEAQ. The CDR3 here is CASSLELGLAYNEQFF. The DNA for the CDR3 is TGTGCCAGCAGCTTAGAGCTCGGACTGGCTTACAATGAGCAGTTCTTC.

The chain links TRBV6-5 to TRBJ1-4, with TRBD1 as a possible D gene (5 bases). Trimming took off 7 bases at V and 8 bases at J, with 14 bases between the two ends. Per the germline V gene, CDR1 is MNHEY and CDR2 is SVGAGI. CDR3 length: 13 amino acids. For the CDR3, the DNA is TGTGCCAGCACAGCCTCGGGGGAGGAAAAACTGTTTTTT. It encodes CASTASGEEKLFF.

In DNA form, the CDR3 reads TGCGCCAGCAGTGAACTAGCGCCTAGCACAGATACGCAGTATTTT. Amino acid sequence: CASSELAPSTDTQYF. The genes are TRBV10-1 and TRBJ2-3, with 7 bases aligning to TRBD2. J was trimmed by 0 bases and V by 3 bases; bases with no gene match: 3. The CDR3 is 15 amino acids. Germline V gene sequence: CDR1 WNHNN, CDR2 SYGVQD (reference sequence).

The V and J genes are TRBV5-4 and TRBJ2-1; D unclear. V was pared by 0 bases and J by 0 bases, with 7 bases between. Germline CDR1 SGHNT, CDR2 YYREEE (reference sequence). The CDR3 is 15 amino acids. The CDR3 coding sequence is TGTGCCAGCAGCTTGGCTAGGAGCTCCTACAATGAGCAGTTCTTC. This sequence encodes CASSLARSSYNEQFF.

This chain joins TRBV27 and TRBJ2-3; 12 positions agree with TRBD1. The CDR3 spans 16 residues. With V trimmed by 5 bases and J by 9 bases, 12 bases remained unmatched. Germline CDR1 and CDR2: MNHEY and SMNVEV (reference sequence). The CDR3, as DNA: TGTGCCAGCAGTCTCCAGTCGGGACAGGGGGCATTGACGCAGTATTTT. Translating it yields CASSLQSGQGALTQYF.

Only a few counts were recorded for this clone. CDR3 residues: CASSYSSYEQYV. CDR3 coding DNA: TGTGCCAGCAGTTACAGCAGCTACGAGCAGTACGTC. V gene TRBV2 combines with J gene TRBJ2-7; D not certain. The CDR3 extends over 12 amino acids. Trimming removed 5 bases at V and 3 bases at J, with 8 bases between. Looked up from germline, CDR1 is SNHLY and CDR2 is FYNNEI.

The chain joins TRBV6-5 to TRBJ1-1, with D uncertain. The CDR3 loop spans 14 amino acids. The ends were cut back, 2 bases at V and 0 bases at J, with 7 bases in the middle. Germline assignment: CDR1 MNHEY and CDR2 SVGAGI. CDR3 loop: CASSYARMNTEAFF. CDR3 bases: TGTGCCAGCAGTTACGCCAGGATGAACACTGAAGCTTTCTTT.

To note about this clone: The same CDR3 also results from other DNA sequences found in this sample. J is TRBJ1-1 and V is TRBV7-9; perhaps TRBD1 as D (5 bases). CDR1 SEHNR and CDR2 FQNEAQ come from the germline V gene (reference sequence). The CDR3 covers 14 residues. Trimming left V 2 bases short and J 1 base short, with 8 bases between. This CDR3 is CASSLQGGNTEAFF. The CDR3 DNA sequence: TGTGCCAGCAGCTTACAGGGCGGGAACACTGAAGCTTTCTTT.

V is TRBV30 and J is TRBJ2-7; tentative D call: TRBD2 (5 bases). The V gene lost 5 bases and the J gene lost 0 bases, with 14 bases spanning the gap. The CDR3 is 14 residues long. Germline CDR1 is GTSNPN and CDR2 is SVGIG (reference sequence). CDR3 sequence reads: CAWETGSSSYEQYF. In DNA, the CDR3 is TGTGCCTGGGAAACGGGGTCAAGCTCCTACGAGCAGTACTTC.

The chain is built from TRBV6-8 and TRBJ2-7; 9 bases map to TRBD2. Per germline, CDR1 MNHGY and CDR2 SAAAGT. V shed 6 bases and J 4 bases; nucleotides not matched to a gene: 16. There are 17 residues in the CDR3. This CDR3 is CASSPNSGGPGEYEQYV. In nucleotides, the CDR3 is TGTGCCAGCAGCCCAAATAGCGGGGGCCCCGGGGAGTACGAGCAGTACGTC.

This chain joins TRBV6-5 and TRBJ1-3; the D gene is possibly TRBD1 (5 bases). Trimming shortened V by 7 bases and J by 8 bases, and 15 bases separated the two germline ends. CDR1 is MNHEY, CDR2 SVGAGI, per germline. The CDR3 consists of 13 residues. The CDR3 protein is CASTPGGADTIYF. CDR3 nucleotides: TGTGCCAGCACCCCCGGCGGGGCTGACACCATATATTTT.

V usage is TRBV10-2 and J usage is TRBJ2-7, with 9 nucleotides matching TRBD2. Germline V CDR1 and CDR2: WSHSY, SAAADI. The CDR3 length is 14 residues. Trimming at V came to 5 bases and at J to 3 bases, leaving 5 bases not matched to a gene. The DNA for the CDR3 is TGCGCCAGCAGTTTGGCTAGCGGGGACTACGAGCAGTACGTC. Protein sequence: CASSLASGDYEQYV.

Ten or more counts support this clone. This rearrangement joins TRBV4-2 to TRBJ1-1, with D tentatively TRBD1 (6 bases). Trimming removed 0 bases at V and 7 bases at J, with 12 bases between. Per germline, CDR1 LGHNA and CDR2 YNFKEQ. This CDR3 is built from 14 residues. The CDR3 DNA reads as TGTGCCAGCAGCCAAGACAGGGGAGGGGGTGAAGCTTTCTTT. It codes for CASSQDRGGGEAFF.

V gene TRBV10-1 combines with J gene TRBJ2-3, with 13 bases identical to TRBD2. The CDR3 length is 18 residues. Germline values: CDR1 WNHNN, CDR2 SYGVQD (reference sequence). With V trimmed by 2 bases and J by 2 bases, 7 bases remained unmatched. The chain's CDR3 is CASSETLAGGPFTDTQYF. CDR3 DNA: TGCGCCAGCAGTGAGACACTAGCGGGGGGGCCTTTCACAGATACGCAGTATTTT.

The genes are TRBV14 and TRBJ1-2, with 9 bases that match TRBD1. The CDR3 consists of 14 residues. Germline lookup yields CDR1 SGHDN and CDR2 FVKESK. V lost 4 bases and J lost 6; bases outside the gene matches: 6. CDR3 coding DNA: TGTGCCAGCAGCCTCCGGGACAGGGCGGATGGCTACACCTTC. Protein sequence: CASSLRDRADGYTF.

This chain connects TRBV10-3 to TRBJ1-6; TRBD1 agrees at 11 bases. The V gene's germline CDR1 is ENHRY and CDR2 SYGVKD. J gave up 9 bases and V 3 bases, and 10 bases lay outside the gene matches. The CDR3 is 17 amino acids. Here the CDR3 DNA reads TGTGCCATCAGTGAAACATCCGGGACAGGGGGTCTTTCACCCCTCCACTTT. This codes for CAISETSGTGGLSPLHF.

The rearrangement uses TRBV7-9 and TRBJ1-1, with no clear D. The CDR3 sequence is 16 residues long. V lost 2 bases, J lost 1 base, and 14 bases lay in between. Germline V CDR1 and CDR2: SEHNR, FQNEAQ (reference sequence). The CDR3 here is CASSLPAAVGNTEAFF. Here the CDR3 DNA reads TGTGCCAGCAGCTTACCCGCGGCAGTGGGGAACACTGAAGCTTTCTTT.

This clone has a single count. The rearrangement joins TRBV6-5 to TRBJ2-1; 11 bases are a match to TRBD2. CDR1 is MNHEY and CDR2 is SVGAGI in the germline V gene. After removal of 6 bases from V and 3 bases from J, the junction contained 4 bases not matched to a gene. The CDR3 runs to 15 residues. CDR3 nucleotides: TGTGCCAGCAGCCCGACTAGCGGGGACTACAATGAGCAGTTCTTC. Translated: CASSPTSGDYNEQFF.

The genes are TRBV11-2 and TRBJ1-1; D not certain. Germline lookup yields CDR1 SGHAT and CDR2 FQNNGV. The CDR3 is 13 amino acids. V gave up 5 bases and J gave up 4 bases, with 11 bases separating them. The CDR3: CASSAAYSTEAFF. CDR3 DNA: TGTGCCAGCAGCGCAGCATACAGCACTGAAGCTTTCTTT.